Listed here is a single T cell receptor beta chain. In the original analysis: The authors estimated nucleated cell counts from reference gene primer amplification. Produced via immunoSEQ multiplex PCR; TCRdb's table is partial and in-frame only. That table furnishes V, J and clone size, whereas the DNA furnished D and trimming. The sample lists around 310,000 clones, 80% to 90% occurring once. The V segment lost 3 bases and the J segment 1 base; nucleotides outside the gene matches: 5. This CDR3 spans 15 amino acids. Living in about two dozen US areas, the participants were between about 18 and 100 years of age. These data originate in a study of blood T cell repertoires in COVID-19. Whole-study context: T cells, B-cell-depleted T cells, or PBMCs supplied cDNA or gDNA.

The rearrangement uses TRBV23-1 and TRBJ1-1, with 7 positions matching TRBD1. TRBV23-1 is assigned to the ORF class and has an uncertain function. Material: PBMCs or T cells enriched from blood (not recorded which). This clonotype was sampled from a man in his thirties or forties who had recovered from COVID-19. The CDR3 loop reads CASSHPTGTNTEAFF. As DNA, the CDR3 is TGCGCCAGCAGTCACCCGACAGGGACGAACACTGAAGCTTTCTTT.